One sample yielded the 25 T cell receptor beta chains listed below, sequenced in a study of CD8+ T cells in alopecia areata. This sample's treatment: oral pan-JAK inhibitor, 5-10 mg twice daily. After isolation, RNA underwent reverse transcription to generate cDNA as the sequencing template. Profiling relied on immunoSEQ multiplex PCR, and the TCRdb table lists in-frame clones only, not all of them. The sample consists of 110,000 or so clones, approximately 55% of them appearing once. The sample here was CD4+ T cells sorted from blood, taken at week 24, from a patient treated with tofacitinib. All receptors come from a human donor with alopecia areata.

This clone was observed a handful of times. This chain joins TRBV7-3 and TRBJ2-5; 7 bases are a match to TRBD2. After removal of 4 bases from V and 4 bases from J, the junction contained 12 bases not matched to a gene. This CDR3 comprises 16 residues. CDR1 SGHTA and CDR2 FQGTGA come from the germline V gene. The CDR3 DNA reads as TGTGCCAGCAGCTCAGGACTCACCAGCGGGGTAGAGACCCAGTACTTC. Amino acid sequence: CASSSGLTSGVETQYF. Based on the CDR3 plus reference TRBV7-3 and TRBJ2-5, the full variable domain is GAGVSQTPSNKVTEKGKYVELRCDPISGHTALYWYRQSLGQGPEFLIYFQGTGAADDSGLPNDRFFAVRPEGSVSTLKIQRTERGDSAVYLCASSSGLTSGVETQYFGPGTRLLVL.

The CDR3 here is CASSPARTVLKETQYF. The CDR3 DNA reads as TGTGCCAGTAGTCCCGCCCGGACAGTTTTAAAGGAGACCCAGTACTTC. The V call is TRBV19, the J call TRBJ2-5, with D perhaps matching TRBD1 (6 bases). The CDR3 extends over 16 amino acids. Trimming cost V 5 bases and J 5 bases, with 21 bases left between them. Germline CDR1 LNHDA, CDR2 SQIVND (reference sequence).

This chain uses TRBV19 with TRBJ2-5; TRBD1 or TRBD2 may be the D gene (5 bases each). This CDR3 has 14 amino acids. Germline CDR1 LNHDA, CDR2 SQIVND (reference sequence). The V gene lost 5 bases and the J gene lost 5 bases, with 15 bases spanning the gap. The CDR3 region is CASSRGAEVETQYF. CDR3 nucleotide sequence: TGTGCCAGTAGTCGAGGGGCCGAGGTGGAGACCCAGTACTTC.

The rearrangement joins TRBV18 to TRBJ1-2, with 9 bases lining up with TRBD1. Germline trimming cut 2 bases from V and 5 bases from J; bases unmatched to any gene: 3. This CDR3 has 14 residues. The germline V gene has CDR1 KGHSH and CDR2 LQKENI. The CDR3 region has the DNA TGTGCCAGCTCACCAGGGGACAGGGAATATGGCTACACCTTC. Translated: CASSPGDREYGYTF.

This clone was picked up a small number of times. The chain uses TRBV29-1 and TRBJ2-1; D is possibly TRBD1 (6 bases). This CDR3 comprises 15 residues. Trimming cost V 7 bases and J 7 bases, with 23 bases left between them. The germline gives CDR1 SQVTM, CDR2 ANQGSEA. CDR3 region: CSASRDRKFRNEQFF. CDR3 sequence (DNA): TGCAGCGCAAGTCGAGACAGGAAATTTAGGAATGAGCAGTTCTTC.

This clone was seen only a few times. The chain carries TRBV2 and TRBJ2-6; unclear D gene. V gave up 4 bases and J gave up 0 bases, with 10 bases separating them. Germline V gene data show CDR1 as SNHLY and CDR2 as FYNNEI. The CDR3 has 16 amino acids. The CDR3 loop is CASSADIPSGANVLTF. CDR3 in DNA: TGTGCCAGCAGTGCAGATATCCCCTCTGGGGCCAACGTCCTGACTTTC.

The chain couples TRBV28 to TRBJ2-2; TRBD1 might be the D (5 bases). The V end was cut by 4 bases, the J end by 4 bases, with 13 bases between. Germline assignment: CDR1 MDHEN and CDR2 SYDVKM. The CDR3 sequence is 15 residues long. The CDR3 nucleotides read TGTGCCAGCAGTTCAATAGGACAACTCACCGGGGAGCTGTTTTTT. It codes for CASSSIGQLTGELFF.

The V and J genes are TRBV25-1 and TRBJ2-7; D not resolved. The CDR3 length is 13 residues. The germline V gene encodes CDR1 MGHDK and CDR2 SYGVNS. V lost 5 bases to trimming and J lost 4 bases, with 12 bases between them. The CDR3 protein is CASSYSSDYEQYF. The DNA for the CDR3 is TGTGCCAGCAGTTATTCATCGGATTACGAGCAGTACTTC.

CDR3 amino acids: CSARVADEQYF. DNA of the CDR3: TGCAGTGCTAGAGTTGCCGACGAGCAGTACTTC. The chain couples TRBV20-1 to TRBJ2-7; D call uncertain. There are 11 residues in the CDR3. V was clipped by 1 base and J by 5 bases, with 6 bases between them. Germline V gene lookup returns CDR1 DFQATT and CDR2 SNEGSKA (reference sequence).

The chain recombines TRBV29-1 with TRBJ2-2, with TRBD1 matching over 7 bases. CDR3 length equals 14 residues. The junction had 7 bases not matched to a gene; V was cut back by 5 bases and J by 4 bases. Germline V CDR1 and CDR2: SQVTM, ANQGSEA. CDR3 DNA sequence: TGCAGCGTTACAGGGGTATTGGGCACCGGGGAGCTGTTTTTT. This gives the protein CSVTGVLGTGELFF.

This chain uses TRBV4-2 with TRBJ1-6; the D is unclear. V was pared by 0 bases and J by 11 bases, with 11 bases between. Germline-derived CDR1 and CDR2 are LGHNA and YNFKEQ. This CDR3 contains 14 residues. CDR3 in DNA: TGTGCCAGCAGCCAAGATTGGGATTCTACACCCCTCCACTTT. Amino acid sequence: CASSQDWDSTPLHF.

The V gene is TRBV9, the J gene TRBJ1-4; 10 bases are a match to TRBD1. There are 13 residues in the CDR3. Germline trimming cut 3 bases from V and 10 bases from J; bases unmatched to any gene: 3. Germline lookup yields CDR1 SGDLS and CDR2 YYNGEE. CDR3 sequence (DNA): TGTGCCAGCAGCGCCCGGGACAGGGGAAAACTGTTTTTT. As protein: CASSARDRGKLFF.

This clone was recorded a few times. The chain combines TRBV5-1 with TRBJ2-5; tentative D call: TRBD1 (6 bases). The CDR3 extends over 14 amino acids. Germline values: CDR1 SGHRS, CDR2 YFSETQ. Between the trimmed V and J ends, which lost 3 bases and 5 bases, there was a span of 14 bases. CDR3: CASSSTGQQETQYF. As DNA, the CDR3 is TGCGCCAGCAGCTCCACCGGACAGCAGGAGACCCAGTACTTC.

This clone was detected only a few times. The rearrangement joins TRBV6-6 to TRBJ1-1, with D unclear. Trimming took off 6 bases at V and 8 bases at J, with 7 bases between the two ends. This CDR3 has 10 amino acids. The germline CDR1 and CDR2 sequences are MNHNY and SVGAGI (reference sequence). CDR3 sequence reads: CASRLQEAFF. Written as DNA, the CDR3 is TGTGCCAGCAGGCTACAAGAAGCTTTCTTT.

The chain couples TRBV30 to TRBJ2-6; no clear D. The V end was cut by 4 bases, the J end by 3 bases, with 10 bases between. CDR3 length: 14 residues. The V gene's germline CDR1 is GTSNPN and CDR2 SVGIG (reference sequence). CDR3 protein: CAWTSRSGANVLTF. The CDR3 nucleotides are TGTGCCTGGACCTCCCGGAGTGGGGCCAACGTCCTGACTTTC.

This clone was found a few times. The chain is built from TRBV5-6 and TRBJ2-2, with TRBD1 matching over 9 bases. This CDR3 has 16 amino acids. Per germline, CDR1 SGHDT and CDR2 YYEEEE. The V and J ends lost 0 bases and 7 bases, in that order; junction bases with no gene match: 7. The CDR3 reads CASSLDRGQQNGELFF. As DNA, the CDR3 is TGTGCCAGCAGCTTGGACAGGGGGCAACAAAACGGGGAGCTGTTTTTT. Drawing the rest from reference TRBV5-6 and TRBJ2-2, the complete variable domain is DAGVTQSPTHLIKTRGQQVTLRCSPKSGHDTVSWYQQALGQGPQFIFQYYEEEERQRGNFPDRFSGHQFPNYSSELNVNALLLGDSALYLCASSLDRGQQNGELFFGEGSRLTVL.

This clone was detected only a few times. The rearrangement joins TRBV7-9 to TRBJ2-7; 12 nucleotides agree with TRBD1. CDR1 and CDR2 (germline): SEHNR, FQNEAQ (reference sequence). CDR3 length equals 17 residues. J lost 8 bases, V lost 3 bases, and 14 bases had no gene match. The CDR3 reads CASSFDLTGTGGFKQYF. CDR3 DNA: TGTGCCAGCAGCTTTGACTTAACCGGGACAGGGGGCTTTAAGCAGTACTTC.

J is TRBJ1-5 and V is TRBV5-1; the D gene is possibly TRBD1 (6 bases). V lost 1 base and J lost 2, with 10 bases in between. Germline CDR1 SGHRS, CDR2 YFSETQ. This CDR3 contains 15 residues. CDR3 sequence: CASSLSGGGNQPQHF. CDR3 coding DNA: TGCGCCAGCAGCTTGTCCGGGGGCGGCAATCAGCCCCAGCATTTT.

This chain connects TRBV7-2 to TRBJ2-7, with D possibly being TRBD1 (6 bases). Germline values: CDR1 SGHTA, CDR2 FQGNSA. The germline V and J ends were trimmed by 6 bases and 5 bases, with 17 bases remaining between them. The CDR3 covers 14 residues. The CDR3 is CASSLSGTQDEQYF. The CDR3 coding sequence is TGTGCCAGCAGTCTATCCGGGACACAGGACGAGCAGTACTTC. Full variable domain (missing parts from reference TRBV7-2 and TRBJ2-7): GAGVSQSPSNKVTEKGKDVELRCDPISGHTALYWYRQSLGQGLEFLIYFQGNSAPDKSGLPSDRFSAERTGGSVSTLTIQRTQQEDSAVYLCASSLSGTQDEQYFGPGTRLTVT.

The chain joins TRBV23-1 to TRBJ1-2; D is uncertain. TRBV23-1 is an ORF, with its function uncertain. Trimming cost V 3 bases and J 6 bases, with 2 bases left between them. CDR3 length equals 10 residues. CDR3 sequence: CASSHHGYTF. CDR3 in DNA: TGCGCCAGCAGTCACCATGGCTACACCTTC.

CDR3 DNA sequence: TGCGCCAGCAGCCAGACAGGCAGCTCTGGGGCCAACGTCCTGACTTTC. Translation: CASSQTGSSGANVLTF. The chain employs TRBV5-1 and TRBJ2-6; a weak D match, TRBD1 (6 bases). The CDR3 sequence is 16 residues long. V lost 4 bases and J 0 bases, leaving 11 bases between the germline ends. Germline assignment: CDR1 SGHRS and CDR2 YFSETQ.

The chain has TRBV19 and TRBJ1-5; D call uncertain. From germline, CDR1 is LNHDA and CDR2 SQIVND (reference sequence). V was clipped by 7 bases and J by 5 bases, with 12 bases between them. The CDR3 is 13 amino acids. DNA of the CDR3: TGTGCCAGTACGGACGACACATATCAGCCCCAGCATTTT. This gives the protein CASTDDTYQPQHF. Full variable domain (missing parts from reference TRBV19 and TRBJ1-5): DGGITQSPKYLFRKEGQNVTLSCEQNLNHDAMYWYRQDPGQGLRLIYYSQIVNDFQKGDIAEGYSVSREKKESFPLTVTSAQKNPTAFYLCASTDDTYQPQHFGDGTRLSIL.

V is TRBV2 and J is TRBJ1-5; 8 nucleotides line up with TRBD1. Per germline, CDR1 SNHLY and CDR2 FYNNEI. The CDR3 covers 17 residues. Unmatched junction bases numbered 8, after V lost 4 bases and J lost 0 bases. The CDR3 bases are TGTGCCAGCAGTGGACAGGGGAAGAAGTATAGCAATCAGCCCCAGCATTTT. Translated, it gives CASSGQGKKYSNQPQHF.

V and J are TRBV29-1 and TRBJ1-1, with 7 bases that match TRBD1. CDR3 length: 12 amino acids. V lost 6 bases and J lost 4; bases outside the gene matches: 5. Germline V gives CDR1 SQVTM, CDR2 ANQGSEA. In nucleotides, the CDR3 is TGCAGCGTGCGGACAGGCGTCACTGAAGCTTTCTTT. It is translated as CSVRTGVTEAFF.

The chain combines TRBV12-5 with TRBJ1-6; the D gene is possibly TRBD1 (5 bases). The ends were cut back, 3 bases at V and 7 bases at J, with 13 bases in the middle. This CDR3 region has 15 residues. The V gene's germline CDR1 is LGHNT and CDR2 FRNRAP. CDR3 coding DNA: TGTGCTAGTGGTTTTGGGGCAGGGTTGAATTCACCCCTCCACTTT. Translated: CASGFGAGLNSPLHF.